The rows below give T cell receptor beta chains drawn from one sample of a study of CD8+ T cells in alopecia areata. Some clones are missing from TCRdb's copy, which holds only in-frame ones; the method was immunoSEQ multiplex PCR. The data contain almost 250,000 clones, 67% of them seen just once; the ten biggest clones take up more than 0.95%. Sequencing used CD4+ T cells sorted from blood, obtained at week 0. The origin of the receptors is a human donor with alopecia areata. Both conserved end residues are part of each CDR3. The D gene is left open where the match is weak. Clone size is given for some rows only: seen once, a few or many times, or a class if the clone is expanded.

J gene	D gene	V gene	clone size	CDR3 protein	CDR3 DNA
TRBJ2-7	NA	TRBV29-1	few	CSVEVTGNEQYF	TGCAGCGTTGAGGTGACAGGAAACGAGCAGTACTTC
TRBJ2-1	NA	TRBV7-3	NA	CASSLGSYNEQFF	TGTGCCAGCAGCTTGGGTTCCTACAATGAGCAGTTCTTC
TRBJ1-6	NA	TRBV25-1	NA	CASSVTGTLHNSPLHF	TGTGCCAGCAGTGTCACAGGGACCCTTCATAATTCACCCCTCCACTTT
TRBJ2-3	NA	TRBV10-3	NA	CAIQGGSTDTQYF	TGTGCCATCCAGGGAGGATCCACAGATACGCAGTATTTT
TRBJ2-2	NA	TRBV30	once	CACFPTGELFF	TGTGCCTGTTTCCCGACCGGGGAGCTGTTTTTT
TRBJ2-1	NA	TRBV7-3	few	CASSLGTQRLYNEQFF	TGTGCCAGCAGCTTAGGCACCCAAAGGCTCTACAATGAGCAGTTCTTC
TRBJ2-4	NA	TRBV23-1	NA	CASSPGRRGRVGAKNIQYF	TGCGCCAGCAGTCCTGGGCGACGGGGCCGAGTTGGAGCCAAAAACATTCAGTACTTC
TRBJ2-3	NA	TRBV6-5	NA	CASSYSGGPTDTQYF	TGTGCCAGCAGTTACTCGGGCGGACCCACAGATACGCAGTATTTT
TRBJ1-6	NA	TRBV30	NA	CAWMAAPYNSPLHF	TGTGCCTGGATGGCCGCCCCCTATAATTCACCCCTCCACTTT
TRBJ1-2	NA	TRBV30	NA	CAWRSQAYGYTF	TGTGCCTGGAGGTCACAGGCTTATGGCTACACCTTC
TRBJ2-4	TRBD1	TRBV30	once	CAWSVDRVGSIQYF	TGTGCCTGGAGTGTAGACAGGGTCGGAAGCATTCAGTACTTC
TRBJ2-6	NA	TRBV7-2	NA	CASSNPSGANVLTF	TGTGCCAGCAGCAATCCATCTGGGGCCAACGTCCTGACTTTC
TRBJ1-1	NA	TRBV7-3	NA	CASSLDSLSTEAFF	TGTGCCAGCAGCCTCGACAGTTTAAGCACTGAAGCTTTCTTT
TRBJ2-7	NA	TRBV5-1	NA	CASSLYREQYF	TGCGCCAGCAGCTTGTACCGGGAGCAGTACTTC
TRBJ1-2	NA	TRBV27	NA	CASSLSPGYGYTF	TGTGCCAGCAGTTTATCCCCAGGGTATGGCTACACCTTC
TRBJ1-1	NA	TRBV30	once	CAWNPTENTEAFF	TGTGCCTGGAACCCGACGGAGAACACTGAAGCTTTCTTT
TRBJ2-2	NA	TRBV30	NA	CASENTGELFF	TGTGCCTCAGAAAACACCGGGGAGCTGTTTTTT
TRBJ1-2	TRBD1	TRBV14	NA	CASSQESLLRDRGRKGYTF	TGTGCCAGCAGCCAAGAATCGTTGCTACGAGACAGGGGGCGGAAAGGCTACACCTTC
TRBJ2-3	NA	TRBV7-8	NA	CASSLAGAITDTQYF	TGTGCCAGCAGCTTAGCGGGGGCGATCACAGATACGCAGTATTTT
TRBJ2-5	NA	TRBV29-1	once	CSVESTGAEKETQYF	TGCAGCGTTGAATCGACCGGGGCCGAAAAAGAGACCCAGTACTTC
TRBJ2-1	TRBD2	TRBV7-8	NA	CASSLFTSGELEQFF	TGTGCCAGCAGCTTATTTACTAGCGGGGAGCTTGAGCAGTTCTTC
TRBJ2-5	TRBD1	TRBV2	NA	CASSELGGNQETQYF	TGTGCCAGCAGTGAATTAGGGGGCAATCAGGAGACCCAGTACTTC
TRBJ2-2	TRBD1	TRBV29-1	once	CSVEDIRTGTGELFF	TGCAGCGTTGAAGATATCAGGACAGGGACCGGGGAGCTGTTTTTT
TRBJ2-7	TRBD1	TRBV25-1	NA	CASSEWGNRQGAYEQYF	TGTGCCAGCAGTGAATGGGGGAACCGACAGGGGGCCTACGAGCAGTACTTC
TRBJ2-7	NA	TRBV6-5	few	CATGRNYEQYF	TGTGCAACGGGGCGGAACTACGAGCAGTACTTC
TRBJ1-6	TRBD1	TRBV5-1	NA	CASSLMDRDNSPLHF	TGCGCCAGCAGCCTGATGGACAGGGATAATTCACCCCTCCACTTT
TRBJ1-5	NA	TRBV5-4	NA	CASSLAGTQPQHF	TGTGCCAGCAGCTTGGCAGGGACTCAGCCCCAGCATTTT
TRBJ1-2	NA	TRBV9	once	CASSPSGYTF	TGTGCCAGCAGCCCCTCTGGCTACACCTTC
TRBJ1-2	NA	TRBV6-6	few	CASSKRQEEYGYTF	TGTGCCAGCAGCAAACGACAGGAAGAATATGGCTACACCTTC
TRBJ2-7	NA	TRBV1	NA	CTSSQDFRDANEQYF	TGCACCAGCAGCCAAGATTTCAGGGATGCCAACGAGCAGTACTTC
TRBJ2-7	NA	TRBV30	NA	CAWSDLNGEQYF	TGTGCCTGGAGCGATCTTAATGGAGAGCAGTACTTC
TRBJ2-1	TRBD2	TRBV29-1	few	CSVGTSGGRTSFF	TGCAGCGTCGGGACTAGCGGGGGCCGCACTAGTTTCTTC
TRBJ1-6	TRBD1	TRBV6-5	NA	CASSYLSRGEDSPLHF	TGTGCCAGCAGTTACTTGTCCAGGGGGGAAGACTCACCCCTCCACTTT
TRBJ2-3	NA	TRBV29-1	NA	CSVDELGTDTQYF	TGCAGCGTTGATGAGTTGGGCACAGATACGCAGTATTTT